The 10 T cell receptor beta chains presented below share a single source sample, sequenced in a study of response to subunit inactivated influenza vaccine (dated by TCRdb to between 2017 and 2018). The method was RT-PCR. The listed sequencing device is Illumina HiSeq 2500. The public reads were reanalyzed by TCRdb: fastp trimming at Q25, MiXCR alignment, in-frame beta chains only. Rows matching on CDR3 protein sequence are summarized as one entry with the most common DNA and genes. The sample includes roughly 570,000 distinct CDR3 sequences, with less than 15% observed a single time. Around 10% of the sample goes to the ten largest clones. Sequenced material: PBMCs from blood, taken 11 to 12 days after vaccination. The receptors come from a man aged 50 to 60 who received an inactivated influenza vaccine. Donor details come from another sample of the same person, matched by shared clones.

The chain couples TRBV5-1 to TRBJ2-3, with a weak D call TRBD2 (5 bases). The CDR3 is made up of 15 amino acids. Germline V gene sequence: CDR1 SGHRS, CDR2 YFSETQ. Trimming removed 0 bases from V and 2 bases from J, with 10 bases in between. Written as DNA, the CDR3 is TGCGCCAGCAGCTTGGGAAGCGGTTACACAGATACGCAGTATTTT. This codes for CASSLGSGYTDTQYF.

This chain joins TRBV6-1 and TRBJ2-5, with D hard to call. Trimming left V 8 bases short and J 3 bases short, with 13 bases between. Germline V gene lookup returns CDR1 MNHNS and CDR2 SASEGT. The CDR3 totals 13 residues. CDR3 region: CASLAIPKETQYF. In DNA, the CDR3 is TGTGCCAGCTTGGCCATACCAAAAGAGACCCAGTACTTC.

This clonotype was detected only a few times. The chain carries TRBV5-1 and TRBJ1-4; the match to TRBD1 covers 9 bases. The CDR3 runs to 18 residues. J gave up 8 bases and V 4 bases, and 18 bases lay outside the gene matches. The germline CDR1 and CDR2 sequences are SGHRS and YFSETQ. The CDR3 region is CASSTGLKKRTGEEKLFF. The CDR3 DNA reads as TGCGCCAGCAGCACCGGTCTTAAAAAAAGGACAGGGGAGGAAAAACTGTTTTTT.

This clonotype was recorded a few times. The chain joins TRBV2 to TRBJ2-7; TRBD1 matches at 7 bases. CDR1 and CDR2 (germline): SNHLY, FYNNEI. This CDR3 is built from 14 residues. J gave up 6 bases and V 4 bases, and 9 bases lay outside the gene matches. Written as DNA, the CDR3 is TGTGCCAGCAGTGTAGGGCGACAGGGCTCCGAGCAGTACTTC. This sequence encodes CASSVGRQGSEQYF.

This clonotype was seen only a few times. The chain links TRBV2 to TRBJ2-1, with 9 positions matching TRBD1. V was clipped by 8 bases and J by 8 bases; unmatched bases: 13. This CDR3 has 15 residues. Germline assignment: CDR1 SNHLY and CDR2 FYNNEI. The CDR3 bases are TGTGCCAGCTGGTCCCCGGGACAGGGCCCCCATGAGCAGTTCTTC. Translated, it gives CASWSPGQGPHEQFF.

This clonotype was seen once. V gene TRBV5-1 combines with J gene TRBJ2-2; 7 nucleotides align to TRBD1. The CDR3 sequence is 17 residues long. Germline loops: CDR1 SGHRS, CDR2 YFSETQ. V dropped 0 bases and J dropped 6; count of bases not matched to a gene: 11. The DNA for the CDR3 is TGCGCCAGCAGCTTGGTCCAGGGGGTCCTCCAGGCCGGGGAGCTGTTTTTT. Its protein is CASSLVQGVLQAGELFF.

Many counts were recorded for this clonotype. The rearrangement links TRBV7-2 to TRBJ2-1, with D possibly being TRBD1 (6 bases). Germline values: CDR1 SGHTA, CDR2 FQGNSA. The CDR3 consists of 15 residues. Trimming cost V 1 base and J 4 bases, with 11 bases left between them. The CDR3 sequence: CASSLVQGSYNEQFF. The DNA of the CDR3 is TGTGCCAGCAGCTTAGTCCAGGGGTCGTACAATGAGCAGTTCTTC.

There are a few counts of this clonotype. The chain links TRBV20-1 to TRBJ2-3, with a possible D match to TRBD2 (5 bases). V lost 6 bases, J lost 2 bases, and 9 bases lay in between. Germline V CDR1 and CDR2: DFQATT, SNEGSKA (reference sequence). The CDR3 is made up of 12 amino acids. The CDR3 sequence is CSAGLLTDTQYF. CDR3 DNA sequence: TGCAGTGCAGGACTCCTCACAGATACGCAGTATTTT.

The chain couples TRBV10-1 to TRBJ2-3; D may match TRBD1 or TRBD2 (7 bases each). V was trimmed by 2 bases and J by 4 bases, leaving 13 bases between them. Germline lookup yields CDR1 WNHNN and CDR2 SYGVQD (reference sequence). CDR3 length: 15 amino acids. The CDR3 coding sequence is TGCGCCAGCAGTGAGCAACAGGGGAGGGCAGATACGCAGTATTTT. It is translated as CASSEQQGRADTQYF.

This clonotype appeared a few times. The genes are TRBV27 and TRBJ2-7, with 8 positions matching TRBD2. The CDR3 has 15 amino acids. After removal of 2 bases from V and 2 bases from J, the junction contained 5 bases not matched to a gene. Germline CDR1 MNHEY, CDR2 SMNVEV (reference sequence). The CDR3 region is CASSLKAGVTYEQYF. The CDR3 bases are TGTGCCAGCAGTTTAAAAGCGGGGGTAACCTACGAGCAGTACTTC.